These 18 T cell receptor beta chains were all obtained from the same sample, sequenced in a study of cytomegalovirus exposure and HLA in healthy donors. Use of 60 Vbeta and 13 Jbeta primers characterized the PCR. Sequencing used immunoSEQ multiplex PCR; TCRdb keeps in-frame clones, though not all of them. The repertoire has 110,000 to 150,000 clones, around four fifths of them found once; the top ten carry around 3.7%. Sequencing was done on a sample of PBMCs. These receptors were taken from a male donor in good health and CMV-seronegative.

The V call is TRBV5-1, the J call TRBJ1-2; TRBD1 matches at 9 bases. V shed 4 bases and J 4 bases; nucleotides not matched to a gene: 8. From germline, CDR1 is SGHRS and CDR2 YFSETQ. The CDR3 length is 15 residues. In DNA, the CDR3 is TGCGCCAGCAGCATTTCGGGACAGGGTGTCTATGGCTACACCTTC. It codes for CASSISGQGVYGYTF.

This clone was counted a single time. V usage is TRBV13 and J usage is TRBJ1-2, with 8 bases that match TRBD1. This CDR3 comprises 18 residues. V shed 2 bases and J 6 bases; nucleotides not matched to a gene: 17. Germline V gene lookup returns CDR1 PRHDT and CDR2 FYEKMQ (reference sequence). CDR3 nucleotide sequence: TGTGCCAGCAGCTTAACAGGGGGAAGCTTCGTTGGCGATGATGGCTACACCTTC. This sequence encodes CASSLTGGSFVGDDGYTF.

The V and J genes are TRBV28 and TRBJ2-7, with 7 nucleotides matching TRBD2. The germline gives CDR1 MDHEN, CDR2 SYDVKM. The length of the CDR3 is 15 residues. Trimming removed 3 bases from V and 2 bases from J; junction bases left unmatched: 7. For the CDR3, the DNA is TGTGCCAGCAGTTTCTACCCTAGCGGTGCCTACGAGCAGTACTTC. Translation gives CASSFYPSGAYEQYF.

The chain links TRBV6-1 to TRBJ2-5, with 9 bases lining up with TRBD1. The J call could be wrong; TRBJ2-7 is a better fit for the DNA end. The CDR3 spans 15 residues. The germline CDR1 and CDR2 sequences are MNHNS and SASEGT. CDR3: CASSDRTGEPYEQYF. DNA of the CDR3: TGTGCCAGCAGTGACAGGACAGGGGAGCCCTACGAGCAGTACTTC.

The V gene is TRBV5-4, the J gene TRBJ2-2, with 9 bases aligning to TRBD2. Germline V lookup: CDR1 SGHNT, CDR2 YYREEE (reference sequence). This CDR3 has 15 amino acids. The V segment lost 5 bases and the J segment 4 bases; nucleotides outside the gene matches: 6. In nucleotides, the CDR3 is TGTGCCAGCAGAGGCGGGGGGGGTTTCACCGGGGAGCTGTTTTTT. Its protein product is CASRGGGGFTGELFF.

The chain combines TRBV7-2 with TRBJ2-2, with D unclear. The CDR3 covers 14 residues. CDR1 SGHTA and CDR2 FQGNSA come from the germline V gene. V was cut by 0 bases and J by 0 bases, with 2 bases left in between. CDR3 amino acids: CASSLATNTGELFF. The CDR3 nucleotides read TGTGCCAGCAGCTTAGCCACGAACACCGGGGAGCTGTTTTTT.

In DNA, the CDR3 is TGTGCCAGCACCCTTGGGCCACTCCCGGCCCAGCATTTT. Translated: CASTLGPLPAQHF. The chain carries TRBV28 and TRBJ1-5; D is uncertain. CDR1 and CDR2 from the germline V gene are MDHEN and SYDVKM. V was shortened by 7 bases and J by 11 bases, with 18 bases between the two germline ends. This CDR3 is 13 amino acids long.

This clone occurred a few times. V usage is TRBV28 and J usage is TRBJ2-1, with 11 positions matching TRBD2. CDR3 length: 17 amino acids. Germline CDR1 and CDR2: MDHEN and SYDVKM. The junction had 10 bases not matched to a gene; V was cut back by 1 base and J by 8 bases. The CDR3 region is CASSLYGTSGAGDEQFF. DNA of the CDR3: TGTGCCAGCAGTTTATACGGGACTAGCGGAGCGGGGGATGAGCAGTTCTTC.

This clone was recorded once. The chain joins TRBV11-2 to TRBJ2-7; TRBD1 agrees at 8 bases. The CDR3 is made up of 16 amino acids. CDR1 SGHAT and CDR2 FQNNGV come from the germline V gene. J was trimmed by 5 bases and V by 2 bases; bases with no gene match: 11. The CDR3 DNA sequence: TGTGCCAGCAGCTTACTGGGAACAGGGGGTATGGACGAGCAGTACTTC. This sequence encodes CASSLLGTGGMDEQYF.

The chain combines TRBV9 with TRBJ1-3; TRBD1 matches 8 bases. V shed 3 bases, J shed 2 bases, and the junction held 4 bases outside the gene matches. This CDR3 contains 15 residues. The germline CDR1 and CDR2 sequences are SGDLS and YYNGEE. CDR3 amino acids: CASSDPQGAGNTIYF. The CDR3 coding sequence is TGTGCCAGCAGCGACCCACAGGGGGCTGGAAACACCATATATTTT.

The V call is TRBV12-5, the J call TRBJ2-7; the match to TRBD1 covers 8 bases. The CDR3 totals 15 residues. The germline CDR1 and CDR2 sequences are LGHNT and FRNRAP. The ends lost 0 bases at V and 3 bases at J; junction bases unmatched: 4. DNA of the CDR3: TGTGCTAGTGGTTTGGTACTGGGACAGGACTACGAGCAGTACTTC. Translating it yields CASGLVLGQDYEQYF. Filled out from reference TRBV12-5 and TRBJ2-7, the complete variable domain reads DARVTQTPRHKVTEMGQEVTMRCQPILGHNTVFWYRQTMMQGLELLAYFRNRAPLDDSGMPKDRFSAEMPDATLATLKIQPSEPRDSAVYFCASGLVLGQDYEQYFGPGTRLTVT.

The table lists this clone with a count of one. The genes are TRBV21-1 and TRBJ1-5; TRBD1, as called in the table, went unchecked against the DNA. TRBV21-1 has pseudogene status. The CDR3 spans 19 residues. The chain's CDR3 is CASPQAQGLRPRGNQPQHF. CDR3 nucleotides: TGTGCCAGCCCTCAGGCCCAGGGGCTGCGTCCGCGGGGCAATCAGCCCCAGCATTTT.

The J gene is TRBJ1-1, the V gene TRBV5-4; possibly TRBD1 for D (5 bases). This CDR3 spans 13 amino acids. Germline CDR1 and CDR2: SGHNT and YYREEE (reference sequence). Trimming took off 0 bases at V and 4 bases at J, with 7 bases between the two ends. In DNA, the CDR3 is TGTGCCAGCAGCTTGGCCCAGGGCACTGAAGCTTTCTTT. The encoded protein is CASSLAQGTEAFF. Complete variable domain (other parts from reference TRBV5-4 and TRBJ1-1): ETGVTQSPTHLIKTRGQQVTLRCSSQSGHNTVSWYQQALGQGPQFIFQYYREEENGRGNFPPRFSGLQFPNYSSELNVNALELDDSALYLCASSLAQGTEAFFGQGTRLTVV.

V is TRBV2 and J is TRBJ1-2, with D perhaps TRBD1 (6 bases). CDR1 is SNHLY and CDR2 is FYNNEI in the germline V gene. Trimming took 10 bases from V and 4 from J, leaving 16 bases between them. This CDR3 is 13 amino acids long. The CDR3 region has the DNA TGTGCCACCCGAGGACAGCCATCCTATGGCTACACCTTC. The encoded protein is CATRGQPSYGYTF. The full variable domain, its missing parts supplied by reference TRBV2 and TRBJ1-2, is EPEVTQTPSHQVTQMGQEVILRCVPISNHLYFYWYRQILGQKVEFLVSFYNNEISEKSEIFDDQFSVERPDGSNFTLKIRSTKLEDSAMYFCATRGQPSYGYTFGSGTRLTVV.

The chain links TRBV7-3 to TRBJ2-3; no reliable D call. CDR1 and CDR2 (germline): SGHTA, FQGTGA. The V end was cut by 2 bases, the J end by 3 bases, with 18 bases between. The CDR3 extends over 17 amino acids. CDR3 nucleotide sequence: TGTGCCAGCAGCTTAGGCTTAGGCGGCTTCCAGACAGATACGCAGTATTTT. This encodes CASSLGLGGFQTDTQYF. The whole variable domain, filled in from reference TRBV7-3 and TRBJ2-3, reads GAGVSQTPSNKVTEKGKYVELRCDPISGHTALYWYRQSLGQGPEFLIYFQGTGAADDSGLPNDRFFAVRPEGSVSTLKIQRTERGDSAVYLCASSLGLGGFQTDTQYFGPGTRLTVL.

This chain uses TRBV19 with TRBJ1-1; D remains unclear. The CDR3 consists of 14 residues. Germline assignment: CDR1 LNHDA and CDR2 SQIVND (reference sequence). V lost 1 base and J lost 7, with 13 bases in between. CDR3 bases: TGTGCCAGTAGTATAGGGGTCGAGAGGAATGAAGCTTTCTTT. It yields the protein CASSIGVERNEAFF. The full variable domain, with the rest looked up from reference TRBV19 and TRBJ1-1, is DGGITQSPKYLFRKEGQNVTLSCEQNLNHDAMYWYRQDPGQGLRLIYYSQIVNDFQKGDIAEGYSVSREKKESFPLTVTSAQKNPTAFYLCASSIGVERNEAFFGQGTRLTVV.

This clone was observed once. This chain connects TRBV6-1 to TRBJ2-5; D perhaps matches TRBD1 (6 bases). The CDR3 is 16 amino acids. V shed 4 bases and J shed 3 bases, with 18 bases lying between them. The germline V gene has CDR1 MNHNS and CDR2 SASEGT. CDR3 in DNA: TGTGCCAGCAGTGTGTTGGACAGCCTAGAGGAAGAGACCCAGTACTTC. Residues: CASSVLDSLEEETQYF.

The J gene is TRBJ1-1, the V gene TRBV14; D is ambiguous. V lost 1 base and J lost 4, with 7 bases in between. The CDR3 sequence is 13 residues long. Germline CDR1 is SGHDN and CDR2 is FVKESK. Here the CDR3 DNA reads TGTGCCAGCAGCCAAGTTCAGGCCACTGAAGCTTTCTTT. This gives the protein CASSQVQATEAFF. Drawing the rest from reference TRBV14 and TRBJ1-1, the complete variable domain is EAGVTQFPSHSVIEKGQTVTLRCDPISGHDNLYWYRRVMGKEIKFLLHFVKESKQDESGMPNNRFLAERTGGTYSTLKVQPAELEDSGVYFCASSQVQATEAFFGQGTRLTVV.